These 20 T cell receptor beta chains came from one sample sequenced in a study of tumor and adjacent non-tumor tissue in lung cancer. The template was RNA from unsorted bulk tissue. Three rounds of nested PCR, following a modified ARM-PCR protocol, produced the TCRbeta library. TCRdb re-analysed the multiplex PCR reads in MiXCR, keeping a single row per CDR3 protein. The sample holds about 200,000 distinct CDR3 sequences; 71% are singletons and the top ten take about 23%. Input material: lung tumor tissue. These receptors were obtained from a man in his 60s with non-small cell lung cancer.

Turning to this clonotype: This may be a read error, as it is one base from a much larger clone. The CDR3 loop reads CSARRVRDTQYF. The CDR3, as DNA: TGCAGCGCGAGGAGGGTGAGAGATACCCAGTACTTC. The rearrangement joins TRBV29-1 to TRBJ2-5, with D possibly TRBD2 on 6 matching bases. From germline, CDR1 is SQVTM and CDR2 ANQGSEA. V was shortened by 7 bases and J by 8 bases, with 17 bases between the two germline ends. The CDR3 has 12 residues.

A note on this clonotype: This may stem from a read error, because a much larger clone lies one nucleotide away. The chain uses TRBV12-3 or TRBV12-4 and TRBJ2-1; D is ambiguous. CDR3 length: 14 amino acids. CDR3 coding DNA: TGTGCCAGCAGTTTAGTGGAGAGTTACATTGAGCAGTTCTTC. Its protein is CASSLVESYIEQFF.

The chain links TRBV4-2 to TRBJ1-2, with 7 positions matching TRBD1. With V trimmed by 0 bases and J by 3 bases, 7 bases remained unmatched. The CDR3 has 16 amino acids. In germline, CDR1 is LGHNA, CDR2 YNFKEQ. This CDR3 is CASSQDPSGGDYGYTF. For the CDR3, the DNA is TGTGCCAGCAGCCAAGACCCGTCAGGGGGTGACTATGGCTACACCTTC.

Regarding this clonotype: A read error may be the cause here, since a much bigger clone is one base away. The chain carries TRBV20-1 and TRBJ2-5; D remains ambiguous. Per germline, CDR1 DFQATT and CDR2 SNEGSKA (reference sequence). Trimming removed 7 bases from V and 1 base from J, with 7 bases in between. CDR3 length equals 11 residues. The CDR3 sequence: CSDMGQETQYF. CDR3 coding DNA: TGCAGTGATATGGGCCAAGAGACCCAGTACTTC.

In regard to this clonotype: Germline is not matched at one junction end, which may reflect a read error. The chain combines TRBV6-1 with TRBJ1-5; TRBD1 matches at 8 bases. The CDR3 is 15 amino acids. Germline assignment: CDR1 MNHNS and CDR2 SASEGT. The CDR3 here is CVSSSDRVGNQPQQF. DNA of the CDR3: TGTGTCAGCAGTTCGGACAGGGTTGGGAATCAGCCCCAGCAGTTT.

V gene TRBV6-2 or TRBV6-3 combines with J gene TRBJ2-1, with D perhaps TRBD1 (6 bases). CDR1 and CDR2 (germline): MNHEY, SVGEGT. The CDR3 has 14 residues. V was trimmed by 7 bases and J by 6 bases, leaving 16 bases between them. CDR3 DNA sequence: TGTGCCAGCACCGGCCGGACAGCCCTCAATGAGCAGTTCTTC. Its translation: CASTGRTALNEQFF.

This clonotype was seen a few times. This chain links TRBV29-1 with TRBJ1-1; no firm D call. Trimming took 0 bases from V and 1 from J, leaving 0 bases between them. The V gene's germline CDR1 is SQVTM and CDR2 ANQGSEA. This CDR3 spans 11 amino acids. Here the CDR3 DNA reads TGCAGCGTTGAAGAGAACACTGAAGCTTTCTTT. Translating it yields CSVEENTEAFF. The variable domain in full, completed from reference TRBV29-1 and TRBJ1-1, reads SAVISQKPSRDICQRGTSLTIQCQVDSQVTMMFWYRQQPGQSLTLIATANQGSEATYESGFVIDKFPISRPNLTFSTLTVSNMSPEDSSIYLCSVEENTEAFFGQGTRLTVV.

Points on this clonotype: A much more abundant neighbour one base away suggests this may be a read error. The chain combines TRBV4-3 with TRBJ2-1; 12 positions agree with TRBD2. Germline V gene sequence: CDR1 LGHNA, CDR2 YSLEER. There are 17 residues in the CDR3. Written as DNA, the CDR3 is TGCGTCAGCAGCCCCCAGCCGGGGGGGACTAGCGGGAATGAGCAGTTCTTC. Translation gives CVSSPQPGGTSGNEQFF.

The chain links TRBV6-5 to TRBJ2-7, with D possibly being TRBD2 (6 bases). The CDR3 has 15 amino acids. V lost 6 bases and J lost 6, with 21 bases in between. CDR1 is MNHEY and CDR2 is SVGAGI in the germline V gene. CDR3 in amino acids: CASRSPGTSGSEQYF. The CDR3 bases are TGTGCCAGCAGGTCCCCCGGGACTTCTGGGTCCGAGCAGTACTTC.

As concerns this clonotype: The germline gene is not matched at one end of the junction; a read error may be the cause. The gene calls are TRBV6-6 and TRBJ2-7, with D possibly TRBD1 on 7 matching bases. The CDR3 has 17 residues. The germline V gene encodes CDR1 MNHNY and CDR2 SVGAGI (reference sequence). CDR3 protein: CASSYDLGEGAGYEQYF. CDR3 coding DNA: TGCGCCAGCAGTTACGATCTCGGCGAGGGGGCGGGGTACGAGCAGTACTTC.

With regard to this clonotype: Germline is not matched at one junction end, which may reflect a read error. CDR3 DNA sequence: TGCGCCAGCAGCCAAGTGAGCAGGGTTATACAAGAGACCCGGTACTTC. Translation gives CASSQVSRVIQETRYF. This chain links TRBV4-1 with TRBJ2-5; tentatively, D is TRBD1 (5 bases). Per germline, CDR1 MGHRA and CDR2 YSYEKL. This CDR3 contains 16 residues.

Comment on this clonotype: A junction end diverges from the germline sequence, so it may reflect a read error. V usage is TRBV6-5 and J usage is TRBJ1-1; 8 positions match TRBD1. The CDR3 runs to 16 residues. The germline CDR1 and CDR2 sequences are MNHEY and SVGAGI. The CDR3 region has the DNA TGTGCCAGCAGATACTCGGCAGGGGGCGCGAACAGTGAAGCTTTCTTT. It translates to CASRYSAGGANSEAFF.

The chain joins TRBV20-1 to TRBJ1-2; a possible D gene is TRBD1 (6 bases). Trimming shortened V by 5 bases and J by 3 bases, and 16 bases separated the two germline ends. Germline CDR1 DFQATT, CDR2 SNEGSKA (reference sequence). This CDR3 contains 14 residues. The CDR3: CSAGNPEGDYGYTF. Here the CDR3 DNA reads TGCAGTGCTGGAAACCCAGAGGGGGACTATGGCTACACCTTC.

The chain has TRBV7-8 and TRBJ2-4, with 9 bases identical to TRBD1. Trimming cost V 4 bases and J 6 bases; bases outside gene matches: 10. This CDR3 region has 16 residues. Germline V gene lookup returns CDR1 SGHVS and CDR2 FQNEAQ. The CDR3 loop is CASSSPPAGQGNIQYF. The CDR3 DNA reads as TGTGCCAGCAGCTCCCCCCCGGCGGGACAGGGAAACATTCAGTACTTC.

This clonotype was counted at least ten times. This sequence joins TRBV6-5 and TRBJ1-4; 8 nucleotides match TRBD1. The ends lost 8 bases at V and 8 bases at J; junction bases unmatched: 7. Germline-derived CDR1 and CDR2 are MNHEY and SVGAGI. This CDR3 is built from 13 residues. The CDR3 DNA is TGTGCCAGCCGCCAGGGGGCAAAGGAAAAACTGTTTTTT. Its protein product is CASRQGAKEKLFF.

As regards this clonotype: This may stem from a read error, because a much larger clone lies one nucleotide away. The CDR3, as DNA: TGCAGTGGCAGGGGGCAGATGAAAGATACCCAGTACTTC. Translating gives CSGRGQMKDTQYF. The rearrangement joins TRBV20-1 to TRBJ2-5; TRBD1 matches 8 bases. This CDR3 is 13 amino acids long. The germline CDR1 and CDR2 sequences are DFQATT and SNEGSKA (reference sequence).

CDR3 bases: TGCGCCAGCATCGGGACAGGGACTGTGTCTGGGGCCAACGTCCTGACTTTC. This sequence encodes CASIGTGTVSGANVLTF. The rearrangement uses TRBV5-1 and TRBJ2-6; 9 positions agree with TRBD1. The CDR3 totals 17 residues. V shed 6 bases, J shed 1 base, and the junction held 8 bases outside the gene matches. Germline V gene lookup returns CDR1 SGHRS and CDR2 YFSETQ.

Note on this clonotype: An end of the junction does not agree with germline; a read error may underlie this. The chain combines TRBV20-1 with TRBJ1-2; maybe TRBD1 (6 bases). This CDR3 is built from 13 residues. In germline, CDR1 is DFQATT, CDR2 SNEGSKA (reference sequence). This CDR3 reads CNAREGQIYGYIF. In DNA form, the CDR3 reads TGCAATGCTAGAGAGGGACAAATCTATGGCTACATCTTC.

To note about this clonotype: A much more abundant neighbour one base away suggests this may be a read error. The chain is built from TRBV20-1 and TRBJ2-1, with TRBD2 identical over 14 bases. The length of the CDR3 is 16 residues. V gave up 5 bases and J gave up 5 bases; unmatched junction bases: 8. Germline V gives CDR1 DFQATT, CDR2 SNEGSKA (reference sequence). The DNA for the CDR3 is TGCAGTGCTGGGACTAGCGGGAGAAGGTCCCACAATGAGCAGTTCTTC. Translated, it gives CSAGTSGRRSHNEQFF.

As to this clonotype: A much larger clonotype is one base distant, so this may be a read error. V gene TRBV20-1 combines with J gene TRBJ2-3; D gene uncertain. The germline V gene encodes CDR1 DFQATT and CDR2 SNEGSKA (reference sequence). V was pared by 3 bases and J by 6 bases, with 7 bases between. The length of the CDR3 is 11 residues. The CDR3 region is CSASVSDTQYF. The DNA for the CDR3 is TGCAGTGCTAGTGTCAGTGATACGCAGTATTTT.